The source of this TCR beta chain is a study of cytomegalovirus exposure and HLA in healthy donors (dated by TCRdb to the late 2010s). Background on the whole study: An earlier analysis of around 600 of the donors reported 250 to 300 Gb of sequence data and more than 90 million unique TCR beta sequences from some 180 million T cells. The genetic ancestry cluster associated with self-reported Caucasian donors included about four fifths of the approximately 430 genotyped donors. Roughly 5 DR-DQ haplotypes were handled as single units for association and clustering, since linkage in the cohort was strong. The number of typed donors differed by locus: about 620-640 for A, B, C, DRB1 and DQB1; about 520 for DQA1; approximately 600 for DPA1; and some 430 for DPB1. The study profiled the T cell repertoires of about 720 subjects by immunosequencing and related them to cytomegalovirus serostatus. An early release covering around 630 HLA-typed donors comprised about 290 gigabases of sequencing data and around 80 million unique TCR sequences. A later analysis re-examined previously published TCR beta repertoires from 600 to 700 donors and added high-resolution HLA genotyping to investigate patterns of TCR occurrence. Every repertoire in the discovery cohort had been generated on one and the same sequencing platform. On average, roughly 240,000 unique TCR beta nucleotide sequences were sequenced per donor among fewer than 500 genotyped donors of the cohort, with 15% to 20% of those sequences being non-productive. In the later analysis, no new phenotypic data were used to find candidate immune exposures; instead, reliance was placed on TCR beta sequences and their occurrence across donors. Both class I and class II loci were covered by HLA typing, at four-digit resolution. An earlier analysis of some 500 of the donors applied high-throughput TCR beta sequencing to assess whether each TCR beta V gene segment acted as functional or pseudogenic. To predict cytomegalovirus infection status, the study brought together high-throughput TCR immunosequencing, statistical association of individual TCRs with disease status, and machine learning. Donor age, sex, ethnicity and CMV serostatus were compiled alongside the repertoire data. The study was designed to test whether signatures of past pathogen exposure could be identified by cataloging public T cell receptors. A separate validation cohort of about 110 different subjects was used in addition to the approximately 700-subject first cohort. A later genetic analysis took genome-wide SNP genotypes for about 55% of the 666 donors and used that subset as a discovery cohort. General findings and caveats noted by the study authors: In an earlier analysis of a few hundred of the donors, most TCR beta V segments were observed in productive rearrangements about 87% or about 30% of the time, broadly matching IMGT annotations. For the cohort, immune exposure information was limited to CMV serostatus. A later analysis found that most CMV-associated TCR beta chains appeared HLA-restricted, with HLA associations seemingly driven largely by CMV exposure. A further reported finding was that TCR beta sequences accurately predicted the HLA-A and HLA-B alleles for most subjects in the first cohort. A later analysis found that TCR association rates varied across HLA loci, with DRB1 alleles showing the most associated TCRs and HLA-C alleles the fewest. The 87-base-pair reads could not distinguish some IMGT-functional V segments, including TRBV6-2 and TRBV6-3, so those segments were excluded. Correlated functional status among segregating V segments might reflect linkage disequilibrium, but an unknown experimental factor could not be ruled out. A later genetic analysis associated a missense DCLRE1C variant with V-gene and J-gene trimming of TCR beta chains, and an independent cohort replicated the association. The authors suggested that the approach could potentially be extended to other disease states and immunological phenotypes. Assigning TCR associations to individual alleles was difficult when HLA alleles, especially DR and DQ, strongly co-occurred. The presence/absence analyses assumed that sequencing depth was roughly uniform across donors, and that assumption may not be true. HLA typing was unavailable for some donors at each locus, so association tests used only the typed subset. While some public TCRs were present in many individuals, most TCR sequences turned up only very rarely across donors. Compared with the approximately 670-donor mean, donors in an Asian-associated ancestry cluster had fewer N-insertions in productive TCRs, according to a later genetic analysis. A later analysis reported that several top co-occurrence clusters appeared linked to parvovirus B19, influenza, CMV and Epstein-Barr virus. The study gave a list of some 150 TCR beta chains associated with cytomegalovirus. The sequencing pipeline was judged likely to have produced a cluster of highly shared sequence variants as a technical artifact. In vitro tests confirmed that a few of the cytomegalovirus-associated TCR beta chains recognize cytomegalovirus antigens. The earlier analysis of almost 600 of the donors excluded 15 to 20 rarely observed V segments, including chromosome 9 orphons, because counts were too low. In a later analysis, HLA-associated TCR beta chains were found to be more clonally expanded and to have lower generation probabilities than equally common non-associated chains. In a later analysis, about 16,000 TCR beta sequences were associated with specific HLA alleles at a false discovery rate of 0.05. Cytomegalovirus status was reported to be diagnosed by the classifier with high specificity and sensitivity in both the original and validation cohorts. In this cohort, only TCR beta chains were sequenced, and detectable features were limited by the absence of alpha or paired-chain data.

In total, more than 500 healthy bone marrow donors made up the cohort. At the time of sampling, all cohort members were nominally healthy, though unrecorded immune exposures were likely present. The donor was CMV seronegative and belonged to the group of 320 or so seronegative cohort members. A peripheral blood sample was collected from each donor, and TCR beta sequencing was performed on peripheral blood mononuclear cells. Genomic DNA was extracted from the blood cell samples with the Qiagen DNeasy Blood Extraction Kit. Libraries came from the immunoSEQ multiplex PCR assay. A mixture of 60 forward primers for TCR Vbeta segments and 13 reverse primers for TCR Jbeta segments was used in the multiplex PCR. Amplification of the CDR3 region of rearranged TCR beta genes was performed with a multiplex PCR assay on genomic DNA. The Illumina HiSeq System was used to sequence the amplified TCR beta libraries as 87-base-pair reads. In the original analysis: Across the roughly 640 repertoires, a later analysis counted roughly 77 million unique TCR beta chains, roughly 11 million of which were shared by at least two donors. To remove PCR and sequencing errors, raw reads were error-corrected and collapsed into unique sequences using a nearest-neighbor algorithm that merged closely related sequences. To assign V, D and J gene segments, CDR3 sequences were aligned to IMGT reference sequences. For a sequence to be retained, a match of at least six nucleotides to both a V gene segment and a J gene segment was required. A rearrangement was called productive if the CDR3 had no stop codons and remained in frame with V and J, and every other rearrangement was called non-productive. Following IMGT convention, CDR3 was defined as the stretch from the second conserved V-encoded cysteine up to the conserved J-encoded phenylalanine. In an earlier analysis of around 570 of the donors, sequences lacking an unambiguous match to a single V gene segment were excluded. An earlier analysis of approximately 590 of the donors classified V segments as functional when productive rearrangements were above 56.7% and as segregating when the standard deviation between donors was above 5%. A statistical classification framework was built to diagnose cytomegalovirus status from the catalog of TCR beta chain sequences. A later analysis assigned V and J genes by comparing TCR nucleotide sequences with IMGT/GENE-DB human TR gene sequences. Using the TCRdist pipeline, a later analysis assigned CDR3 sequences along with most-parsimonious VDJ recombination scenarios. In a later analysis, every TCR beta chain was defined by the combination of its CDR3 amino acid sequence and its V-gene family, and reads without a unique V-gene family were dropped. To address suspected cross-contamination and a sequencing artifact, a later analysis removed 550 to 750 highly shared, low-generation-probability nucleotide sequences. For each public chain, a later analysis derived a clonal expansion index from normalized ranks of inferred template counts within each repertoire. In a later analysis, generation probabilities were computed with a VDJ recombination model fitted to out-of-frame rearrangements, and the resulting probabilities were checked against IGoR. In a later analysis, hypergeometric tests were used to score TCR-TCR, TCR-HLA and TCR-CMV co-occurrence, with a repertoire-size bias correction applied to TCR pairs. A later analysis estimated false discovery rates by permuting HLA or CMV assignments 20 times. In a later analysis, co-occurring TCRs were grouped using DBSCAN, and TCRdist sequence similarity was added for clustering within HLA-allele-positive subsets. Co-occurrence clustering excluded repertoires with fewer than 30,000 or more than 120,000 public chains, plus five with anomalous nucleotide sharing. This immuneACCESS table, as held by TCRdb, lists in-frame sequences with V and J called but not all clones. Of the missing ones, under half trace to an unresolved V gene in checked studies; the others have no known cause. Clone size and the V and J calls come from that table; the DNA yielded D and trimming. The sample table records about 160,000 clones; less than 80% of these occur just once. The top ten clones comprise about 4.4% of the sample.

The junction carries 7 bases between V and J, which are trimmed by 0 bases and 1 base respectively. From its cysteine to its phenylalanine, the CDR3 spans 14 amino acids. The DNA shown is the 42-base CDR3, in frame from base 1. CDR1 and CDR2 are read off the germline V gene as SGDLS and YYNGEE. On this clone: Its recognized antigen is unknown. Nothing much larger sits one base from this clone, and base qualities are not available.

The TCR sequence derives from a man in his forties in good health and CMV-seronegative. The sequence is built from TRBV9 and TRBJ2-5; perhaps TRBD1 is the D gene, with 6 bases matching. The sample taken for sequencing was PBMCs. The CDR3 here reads CASSVAGAQETQYF. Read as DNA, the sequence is TGTGCCAGCAGCGTAGCAGGGGCCCAAGAGACCCAGTACTTC. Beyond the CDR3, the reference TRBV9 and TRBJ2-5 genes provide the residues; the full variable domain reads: DSGVTQTPKHLITATGQRVTLRCSPRSGDLSVYWYQQSLDQGLQFLIQYYNGEERAKGNILERFSAQQFPDLHSELNLSSLELGDSALYFCASSVAGAQETQYFGPGTRLLVL.